This T cell receptor beta chain was captured in a study of T cells in Graves' hyperthyroidism and ophthalmopathy. This sample holds PBMCs from approximately 9 ml fresh peripheral blood. Germline V gene sequence: CDR1 MDHEN, CDR2 SYDVKM. Trimming took 3 bases from V and 0 from J, leaving 14 bases between them. This CDR3 has 17 amino acids. The source material, RNA transcripts, was used to amplify TCR beta CDR3 regions. Initially, a first-round RT-PCR of the TCR CDR3 employed the HTBI primer set. TCRdb used MiXCR to reprocess the multiplex PCR reads, holding one entry per CDR3 protein. Of about 720,000 distinct CDR3 sequences in the sample, about 15% were seen once.

Sequenced: blood. This chain links TRBV28 with TRBJ1-4, with D possibly matching TRBD1 (6 bases). This receptor was obtained from a man between 18 and 29 years old with Graves' hyperthyroidism. This chain's CDR3 is CASSFRTDLTTNEKLFF. The CDR3 nucleotides read TGTGCCAGCAGTTTCCGGACAGATTTAACAACTAATGAAAAACTGTTTTTT.